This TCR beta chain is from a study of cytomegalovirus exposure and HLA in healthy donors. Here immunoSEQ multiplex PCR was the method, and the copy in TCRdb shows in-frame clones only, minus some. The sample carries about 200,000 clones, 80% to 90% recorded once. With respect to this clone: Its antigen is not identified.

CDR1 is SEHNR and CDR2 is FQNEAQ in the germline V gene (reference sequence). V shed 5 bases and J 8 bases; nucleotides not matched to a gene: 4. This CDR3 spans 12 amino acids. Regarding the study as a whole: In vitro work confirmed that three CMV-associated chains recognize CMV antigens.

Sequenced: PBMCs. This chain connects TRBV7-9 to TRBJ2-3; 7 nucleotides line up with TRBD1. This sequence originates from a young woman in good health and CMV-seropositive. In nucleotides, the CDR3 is TGTGCCAGCAGCCTATCAGGGGGTACGCAGTATTTT. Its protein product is CASSLSGGTQYF. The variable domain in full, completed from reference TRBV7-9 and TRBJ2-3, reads DTGVSQNPRHKITKRGQNVTFRCDPISEHNRLYWYRQTLGQGPEFLTYFQNEAQLEKSRLLSDRFSAERPKGSFSTLEIQRTEQGDSAMYLCASSLSGGTQYFGPGTRLTVL.